This note documents a single TCR beta chain sequence. Antigen unknown. TCRdb re-called the RT-PCR reads through MiXCR, storing one row per CDR3 protein. This table holds hundreds of thousands of distinct CDR3 sequences, roughly 13% found once. Trimming removed 2 bases from V and 7 bases from J; junction bases left unmatched: 5. This CDR3 is built from 13 residues. The germline V gene has CDR1 DFQATT and CDR2 SNEGSKA (reference sequence). This entry belongs to a study of response to subunit inactivated influenza vaccine. Notes on the study in general: A suggestion made by the authors is that each seasonal influenza vaccination recruits few new T cells.

The chain uses TRBV20-1 and TRBJ2-7, with 10 bases fitting TRBD1. The clonotype originates from a man aged 50 to 59 who received an inactivated influenza vaccine. The sample was PBMCs from blood, taken roughly 6 weeks after vaccination. In DNA, the CDR3 is TGCAGTGCTAGAAGACAGGGGGCGGGGGAGCAGTACTTC. Protein: CSARRQGAGEQYF.